The 16 T cell receptor beta chains presented below share a single source sample, sequenced in a study of cytomegalovirus exposure and HLA in healthy donors. Method: immunoSEQ multiplex PCR; TCRdb's copy keeps in-frame clones and lacks some. The sample includes 120,000 or so clones, roughly 95% of them seen just once. The source material was PBMCs. These TCRs come from a man aged 18 to 35 in good health and CMV-seronegative.

V is TRBV9 and J is TRBJ2-5; D perhaps matches TRBD2 (7 bases). The CDR3 sequence is 18 residues long. V was shortened by 3 bases and J by 0 bases, with 21 bases between the two germline ends. Germline CDR1 reads SGDLS; CDR2 reads YYNGEE. The CDR3 DNA sequence: TGTGCCAGCAGCGCGTATAGGGGGGGCCGGGGCGACCAAGAGACCCAGTACTTC. Encoded protein: CASSAYRGGRGDQETQYF.

The chain links TRBV6-6 to TRBJ2-3; maybe TRBD1 (5 bases). The CDR3 is 15 amino acids. Trimming stripped 2 bases from V and 6 bases from J, with 15 bases between. Germline assignment: CDR1 MNHNY and CDR2 SVGAGI (reference sequence). The CDR3 DNA reads TGTGCCAGCAGTTACGGGGCTAGGGTTGACGATACGCAGTATTTT. It is translated as CASSYGARVDDTQYF.

The rearrangement joins TRBV5-4 to TRBJ2-2; a weak D match, TRBD2 (5 bases). From germline, CDR1 is SGHNT and CDR2 YYREEE (reference sequence). The CDR3 contains 13 residues. Trimming cost V 4 bases and J 5 bases, with 9 bases left between them. The DNA for the CDR3 is TGTGCCAGCAGCGTACCGGGGACCGGGGAGCTGTTTTTT. The encoded protein is CASSVPGTGELFF.

This rearrangement joins TRBV7-9 to TRBJ2-2; no clear D gene. The CDR3 is 12 amino acids. The ends were cut back, 2 bases at V and 7 bases at J, with 5 bases in the middle. The germline CDR1 and CDR2 sequences are SEHNR and FQNEAQ (reference sequence). The chain's CDR3 is CASSLRVGELFF. DNA of the CDR3: TGTGCCAGCAGCTTACGGGTCGGGGAGCTGTTTTTT.

The chain links TRBV7-2 to TRBJ2-7, with TRBD1 matching over 9 bases. CDR3 size: 15 residues. Germline assignment: CDR1 SGHTA and CDR2 FQGNSA. Trimming took 3 bases from V and 7 from J; bases not matched to a gene: 10. The chain's CDR3 is CASSFYPGTGREQYF. CDR3 coding DNA: TGTGCCAGCAGCTTCTACCCCGGGACAGGGCGGGAGCAGTACTTC.

The V call is TRBV27, the J call TRBJ2-3; a weak D match, TRBD2 (6 bases). V lost 0 bases to trimming and J lost 1 base, with 11 bases between them. The CDR3 sequence is 16 residues long. Per germline, CDR1 MNHEY and CDR2 SMNVEV (reference sequence). DNA of the CDR3: TGTGCCAGCAGTTTATCTTCCGGGAGCGGCACAGATACGCAGTATTTT. As protein: CASSLSSGSGTDTQYF.

V gene TRBV2 combines with J gene TRBJ1-5, with 10 bases that match TRBD1. The CDR3 sequence is 15 residues long. Losses at the gene ends were 5 bases for V and 6 bases for J; bases not matched to a gene: 7. CDR1 SNHLY and CDR2 FYNNEI come from the germline V gene. CDR3 sequence (DNA): TGTGCCAGCAGTACTGGACAGGGGGTTGGTCAGCCCCAGCATTTT. Translation gives CASSTGQGVGQPQHF. Looking up the rest from reference TRBV2 and TRBJ1-5 gives the full variable domain: EPEVTQTPSHQVTQMGQEVILRCVPISNHLYFYWYRQILGQKVEFLVSFYNNEISEKSEIFDDQFSVERPDGSNFTLKIRSTKLEDSAMYFCASSTGQGVGQPQHFGDGTRLSIL.

The chain couples TRBV6-1 to TRBJ1-2; D uncertain. The CDR3 has 15 amino acids. CDR1 MNHNS and CDR2 SASEGT come from the germline V gene. V lost 0 bases, J lost 5 bases, and 13 bases lay in between. This chain's CDR3 is CASSEAPSVSYGYTF. The CDR3 nucleotides read TGTGCCAGCAGTGAAGCTCCCTCGGTCTCTTATGGCTACACCTTC.

This rearrangement joins TRBV25-1 to TRBJ1-1, with a possible D match to TRBD1 (5 bases). V was shortened by 5 bases and J by 1 base, with 11 bases between the two germline ends. Germline CDR1 MGHDK, CDR2 SYGVNS. This CDR3 is 14 amino acids long. The CDR3 DNA reads TGTGCCAGCAGTCCACAGGTGGCGAACACTGAAGCTTTCTTT. Its translation: CASSPQVANTEAFF. Using reference TRBV25-1 and TRBJ1-1 for the parts outside the CDR3, the full variable domain is EADIYQTPRYLVIGTGKKITLECSQTMGHDKMYWYQQDPGMELHLIHYSYGVNSTEKGDLSSESTVSRIRTEHFPLTLESARPSHTSQYLCASSPQVANTEAFFGQGTRLTVV.

The rearrangement uses TRBV7-2 and TRBJ2-5, with TRBD2 identical over 9 bases. This CDR3 is built from 16 residues. The trim removed 2 bases at V and 4 bases at J, leaving 8 bases unmatched. CDR1 is SGHTA and CDR2 is FQGNSA in the germline V gene. The CDR3 coding sequence is TGTGCCAGCAGCTTACTCCGCGGGAGGGCGCGAGAGACCCAGTACTTC. It yields the protein CASSLLRGRARETQYF. Supplemented by reference TRBV7-2 and TRBJ2-5, the full variable domain reads GAGVSQSPSNKVTEKGKDVELRCDPISGHTALYWYRQSLGQGLEFLIYFQGNSAPDKSGLPSDRFSAERTGGSVSTLTIQRTQQEDSAVYLCASSLLRGRARETQYFGPGTRLLVL.

This clone was seen a single time. This chain connects TRBV6-5 to TRBJ1-2; 7 bases align to TRBD1. CDR1 is MNHEY and CDR2 is SVGAGI in the germline V gene. V gave up 4 bases and J gave up 2 bases; unmatched junction bases: 7. The CDR3 length is 15 residues. CDR3 sequence reads: CASSWNRGGNYGYTF. DNA of the CDR3: TGTGCCAGCAGTTGGAACAGGGGCGGGAACTATGGCTACACCTTC.

Only one count was recorded for this clone. This chain joins TRBV21-1 and TRBJ2-7; the table's TRBD1 call for D was not verified on the DNA. TRBV21-1 is annotated as a pseudogene. This CDR3 spans 15 amino acids. CDR3 protein: CASSTRTGEIYEQYF. CDR3 nucleotide sequence: TGTGCCAGCAGCACGAGGACAGGGGAAATCTACGAGCAGTACTTC.

The gene calls are TRBV14 and TRBJ2-7; 10 bases map to TRBD2. Germline V gene sequence: CDR1 SGHDN, CDR2 FVKESK. The CDR3 is 15 residues long. V lost 5 bases and J lost 0; bases outside the gene matches: 4. This CDR3 is CASSLLAGTSYEQYF. As DNA, the CDR3 is TGTGCCAGCAGCTTACTAGCGGGGACCTCCTACGAGCAGTACTTC.

The rearrangement links TRBV29-1 to TRBJ2-5; 7 bases line up with TRBD1. This CDR3 has 14 residues. The germline gives CDR1 SQVTM, CDR2 ANQGSEA. The V segment lost 0 bases and the J segment 5 bases; nucleotides outside the gene matches: 6. Here the CDR3 DNA reads TGCAGCGTTGAAGATCAGGGGGTTTGGGAGACCCAGTACTTC. Protein: CSVEDQGVWETQYF.

This chain uses TRBV6-1 with TRBJ2-6; no reliable D call. Germline values: CDR1 MNHNS, CDR2 SASEGT. This CDR3 has 14 amino acids. V lost 8 bases to trimming and J lost 0 bases, with 8 bases between them. The CDR3, as DNA: TGTGCCAGCTCATACTACTCTGGGGCCAACGTCCTGACTTTC. As protein: CASSYYSGANVLTF.

The rearrangement joins TRBV11-3 to TRBJ2-1; 11 bases line up with TRBD2. Losses at the gene ends were 3 bases for V and 6 bases for J; bases not matched to a gene: 10. Germline CDR1 reads SGHNT; CDR2 reads YENEEA. The CDR3 is made up of 17 amino acids. The CDR3 is CASSLTSGIGMGNEQFF. The CDR3 DNA reads TGTGCCAGCAGCTTGACTAGCGGGATAGGTATGGGCAATGAGCAGTTCTTC.